This is a list of T cell receptor beta chains from one sample in a study of metastatic and nonmetastatic thyroid tumors. Through MiXCR, TCRdb re-clonotyped the PCR reads. The sample records 7,000 or so clones, over 15% being singletons. Sequences were obtained from adjacent normal tissue. Receptors originate from a male donor with papillary thyroid cancer or a benign thyroid nodule (not recorded which). Some clones in this sample may be carry-over from other donors' samples. Both conserved end residues are part of each CDR3. The D gene is left open where the match is weak. Clone size is not always given. Where it is, it says once, few, many or a class for expanded clones.

j_call d_call v_call clone_size cdr3_nt cdr3_aa
TRBJ2-7 . TRBV7-3 medium-sized TGTGCCAGCACCCCAGACCCCTCGATCTCCACCGAGCAGTACTTC CASTPDPSISTEQYF
TRBJ1-5 TRBD1 TRBV2 medium-sized TGTGCCAGCAGCGGGGACAGGGGGCGTCAGCCCCAGCATTTT CASSGDRGRQPQHF
TRBJ1-2 . TRBV4-3 few TGCGCCAGCAGCCAAGATCGAGGGGCGGTTGGCTACACCTTC CASSQDRGAVGYTF
TRBJ2-1 . TRBV15 . TGTGCCACCAGCAGAGATCTTAGGGGTAGAAATGAGCAGTTCTTC CATSRDLRGRNEQFF
TRBJ1-4 TRBD1 TRBV6-1 few TGTGCCAGCACTCGACAGGGGCGAGGGGAAAAACTGTTTTTT CASTRQGRGEKLFF
TRBJ1-5 . TRBV28 medium-sized TGTGCCAGCAGTAACCATATTACCAATCAGCCCCAGCATTTT CASSNHITNQPQHF
TRBJ2-7 TRBD1 TRBV18 many TGTGCCAGCTCACCTCCAGGGACAGGGGTTCTCTACGAGCAGTACTTC CASSPPGTGVLYEQYF
TRBJ2-2 TRBD1 TRBV28 few TGTGACAGCAGTTTAATTGGAGGTGAGGGGGCAGGAACCACCGGGGAGCTGTTTTTT CDSSLIGGEGAGTTGELFF
TRBJ2-1 . TRBV24-1 . TGTGCCACCAGTGCGCCGGGAGCGCACTACAATGAGCAGTTCTTC CATSAPGAHYNEQFF
TRBJ2-3 TRBD2 TRBV2 few TGTGCCAGCAGTCAAACTAGCGGGAGCCCGGGGGCAGATACGCAGTATTTT CASSQTSGSPGADTQYF
TRBJ1-2 . TRBV28 . TGTGCCATTAGGGGGGTTGGCTACACCTTC CAIRGVGYTF
TRBJ2-1 TRBD2 TRBV7-9 . TGTGCCAGCAGCCCAGTTCTAGCGGGAGTTGAGCAGTTCTTC CASSPVLAGVEQFF
TRBJ2-1 . TRBV11-2 many TGTGCCAGCAGCTTATACGGCTCGGGGGAGCAGTTCTTC CASSLYGSGEQFF
TRBJ2-7 TRBD2 TRBV28 medium-sized TGTGCCAGCAGTTTACTAGCGGGGGTTTCCCCTTCCATTCCCTACGAGCAGTACTTC CASSLLAGVSPSIPYEQYF
TRBJ1-2 . TRBV6-4 . TGTGCCAGCAAGGGGAACTATGGCTACACCTTC CASKGNYGYTF
TRBJ1-1 TRBD1 TRBV20-1 . TGCAGTGCTAGACTTGGACAGGGCGAAGCTTTCTTT CSARLGQGEAFF
TRBJ2-7 TRBD1 TRBV10-1 few TGCGCCAGCAGTGGGGGGACAGGAAAGGGCGAGCAGTACTTC CASSGGTGKGEQYF
TRBJ1-6 . TRBV28 few TGTGCCATTCCGGGAGACATAAGTGCACCCCTCCACTTT CAIPGDISAPLHF
TRBJ1-6 . TRBV20-1 . TGCAGTGCCCCCCCGGGGGCAGATAATTCACCCCTCCACTTT CSAPPGADNSPLHF
TRBJ2-1 . TRBV10-3 . TGTGCCATCCGTGGTCAGGGAGCAAGGGGAGCCTACAATGAGCAGTTCTTC CAIRGQGARGAYNEQFF
TRBJ1-1 . TRBV7-9 . TGTGCCAGCAGCTTGGAGCGGAACACTGAAGCTTTCTTT CASSLERNTEAFF
TRBJ1-4 . TRBV20-1 few TGCAGTGCTAGAGCGGGGGGGACTAATGAAAAACTGTTTTTT CSARAGGTNEKLFF
TRBJ2-3 TRBD2 TRBV20-1 once TGCAGTGCTCTTCTAGCGGGGGCTCATAATACGCAGTATTTT CSALLAGAHNTQYF
TRBJ1-6 . TRBV6-1 large TGTGCCAGCAATTATGAGGTGAATTCACCCCTCCACTTT CASNYEVNSPLHF
TRBJ2-1 TRBD1 TRBV19 . TGTGCCAGTACCCTGACAGGGGAAAACAATGAGCAGTTCTTC CASTLTGENNEQFF
TRBJ1-5 TRBD1 TRBV20-1 . TGCAGTGCTAGTTATTCGACAGGGGGCGATCAGCCCCAGCATTTT CSASYSTGGDQPQHF
TRBJ2-2 . TRBV19 few TGTGCCAGTAGTTCCTGGACTCGAACCGGGGAGCTGTTTTTT CASSSWTRTGELFF
TRBJ2-1 . TRBV12-5 many TGTGCTAGTGGTTTGGTACTCACCCTTGGCAATGAGCAGTTCTTC CASGLVLTLGNEQFF
TRBJ1-2 . TRBV6-1 few TGTGCCAGCAGTGAAGTAACAGGGCAGGATTATGGCTACACCTTC CASSEVTGQDYGYTF
TRBJ1-2 TRBD1 TRBV6-1 few TGTGCCAGCAGTTCCCCGGGACAGGACCCTTATGGCTACACCTTC CASSSPGQDPYGYTF
TRBJ1-1 TRBD1 TRBV20-1 few TGCAGTGCAAAGGGACAGGGTAAAGGTGAAGCTTTCTTT CSAKGQGKGEAFF
TRBJ2-7 . TRBV10-1 . TGCGCCAGCAGTGAGTACGGGGGAGGCGGGCAGTACTTC CASSEYGGGGQYF
TRBJ1-2 . TRBV6-1 . TGTGCCATCAGTGAATCAGGGGACCTCTATGGCTACACCTTC CAISESGDLYGYTF
TRBJ2-1 . TRBV11-1 few TGTGCCAGCAGCTTAGGGGCGAGCTCCTACAATGAGCAGTTCTTC CASSLGASSYNEQFF
TRBJ1-1 . TRBV6-1 many TGTGCCAGCAGGATGGACCGCCTTGAAGCTTTCTTT CASRMDRLEAFF
TRBJ1-5 TRBD1 TRBV7-8 . TGTGCCAGCAGCTATCGACAGGGTGATCAGCCCCAGCATTTT CASSYRQGDQPQHF
TRBJ1-2 TRBD1 TRBV2 . TGTGCCAGCAGGGGGACAGGGGAAAGTGGCTACACCTTC CASRGTGESGYTF
TRBJ2-1 TRBD2 TRBV7-6 few TGTGCCAGCAGCTTATGGGAGGGAGGCAATGAGCAGTTCTTC CASSLWEGGNEQFF
TRBJ2-3 . TRBV30 . TGTGCCTGGAGTGTTTGGGGTAGCACAGATACGCAGTATTTT CAWSVWGSTDTQYF
TRBJ2-2 TRBD2 TRBV9 . TGTGCCAGCAGCGCGGGGGGACGGGCCGTGGAGCTGTTTTTT CASSAGGRAVELFF
TRBJ2-3 TRBD2 TRBV24-1 once TGTGCCACCAGTGATCCCCTTGAGGCGGGAGGCACAGATACGCAGTATTTT CATSDPLEAGGTDTQYF
TRBJ2-5 . TRBV2 few TGTGCCAGCAACCCCCGTCGGGGTGGGGAGACCAAGTACTTC CASNPRRGGETKYF
TRBJ2-3 TRBD2 TRBV19 medium-sized TGTGCCAGTAGTGAGGGACTAGCAATGAGAGATACGCAGTATTTT CASSEGLAMRDTQYF
TRBJ2-2 . TRBV4-1 many TGCGCCAGCAGCCAGAGCGGAAGGGAGCTGTTTTTT CASSQSGRELFF
TRBJ2-3 . TRBV11-2 . TGTGCCAGCAGCTCACCCTCGGGACTCTCCACAGATACGCAGTATTTT CASSSPSGLSTDTQYF
TRBJ1-5 . TRBV27 . . CASSLFLSGRQPQHF
TRBJ1-1 TRBD1 TRBV20-1 many TGCAGTGCTAGAGATCGGGGACAGGGGAACACTGAAGCTTTCTTT CSARDRGQGNTEAFF
TRBJ1-4 . TRBV5-8 . TGTGCCAGCAGCGGGGGCTTGAATGAAAAACTGTTTTTT CASSGGLNEKLFF
TRBJ1-2 TRBD1 TRBV20-1 once TGCAGTGCTAGCCGACAGGGGGCGGTCTATGGCTACACCTTC CSASRQGAVYGYTF
TRBJ2-7 TRBD1 TRBV27 . TGTGCCAGCAGTAGGGACAGGGGCTTCTACGAGCAGTACTTC CASSRDRGFYEQYF
TRBJ1-1 . TRBV6-2/TRBV6-3 . TGTGCCAGCAGCCCTGCTTCGACAGGTAACACTGAAGCTTTCTTT CASSPASTGNTEAFF
TRBJ2-3 TRBD2 TRBV4-3 many TGCGCCAGCAGCCAGGGACTAGCGGGATCAGATACGCAGTATTTT CASSQGLAGSDTQYF
TRBJ2-5 . TRBV6-1 few TGTGCCAGCAGTGGAACGGGAGAAGAGACCCAGTACTTC CASSGTGEETQYF
TRBJ1-3 . TRBV20-1 once TGCAGTTGCCTAACAGTGGGAAACACCATATATTTT CSCLTVGNTIYF
TRBJ1-6 TRBD1 TRBV4-2 many TGTGCCAGCAGTCGGGACAGGGTGAATTCACCCCTCCACTTT CASSRDRVNSPLHF